Presented here are 15 T cell receptor beta chains from one specimen sequenced in a study of blood T cell repertoires in COVID-19. Clones were sequenced by immunoSEQ multiplex PCR, and TCRdb holds only the in-frame ones, with some missing. The table lists hundreds of thousands of clones, about 91% of them singletons, with roughly 1.4% in the top ten. The sample consisted of peripheral blood. These receptors all stem from a man older than 75 with acute or convalescent COVID-19.

The CDR3, as DNA: TGTGCCAGTAGTCCGTTAGGACTAGCGGGGGGGCGCACAGATACGCAGTATTTT. Residues: CASSPLGLAGGRTDTQYF. The rearrangement joins TRBV19 to TRBJ2-3; 15 positions agree with TRBD2. This CDR3 region has 18 residues. Germline V gives CDR1 LNHDA, CDR2 SQIVND (reference sequence). The V and J ends lost 5 bases and 1 base, in that order; junction bases with no gene match: 7.

The rearrangement links TRBV29-1 to TRBJ1-4; D is uncertain. The germline gives CDR1 SQVTM, CDR2 ANQGSEA. V dropped 7 bases and J dropped 7 bases, with 16 bases sitting between them. This CDR3 is built from 13 residues. The CDR3 nucleotides read TGCAGCGGCCAAATAACCCGGGGTGAAAAACTGTTTTTT. Its protein product is CSGQITRGEKLFF.

This clone was seen only once. J is TRBJ1-5 and V is TRBV28, with D possibly being TRBD1 (6 bases). Germline values: CDR1 MDHEN, CDR2 SYDVKM. This CDR3 comprises 17 residues. Deletions cut 1 base from V and 0 bases from J, with 13 bases between. CDR3 protein: CASSLSGGPYSNQPQHF. CDR3 nucleotide sequence: TGTGCCAGCAGTTTATCGGGGGGCCCCTATAGCAATCAGCCCCAGCATTTT.

V usage is TRBV3-1 (or the pseudogene TRBV3-2) and J usage is TRBJ1-3; D not certain. The V gene's germline CDR1 is LGHDT and CDR2 YNNKEL (reference sequence). The CDR3 contains 16 residues. V was trimmed by 0 bases and J by 0 bases, leaving 9 bases between them. The DNA for the CDR3 is TGTGCCAGCAGCCAAGACTCGGGGAGCTCTGGAAACACCATATATTTT. Encoded protein: CASSQDSGSSGNTIYF.

This chain links TRBV29-1 with TRBJ1-1; the D gene is possibly TRBD1 (5 bases). The CDR3 length is 11 residues. The V gene's germline CDR1 is SQVTM and CDR2 ANQGSEA. Trimming removed 6 bases from V and 4 bases from J, with 9 bases in between. The CDR3 spells CSVPRATEAFF. In DNA form, the CDR3 reads TGCAGCGTCCCCAGGGCCACTGAAGCTTTCTTT.

V and J are TRBV6-6 and TRBJ2-4; tentative D call: TRBD2 (6 bases). V was clipped by 6 bases and J by 9 bases, with 12 bases between them. The germline V gene has CDR1 MNHNY and CDR2 SVGAGI (reference sequence). The CDR3 has 12 residues. CDR3 DNA sequence: TGTGCCAGCAGCCCAAGGGAGGCCATTCAGTACTTC. Protein sequence: CASSPREAIQYF.

The gene calls are TRBV7-8 and TRBJ2-1; D unclear. Germline CDR1 is SGHVS and CDR2 is FQNEAQ. The length of the CDR3 is 13 residues. Trimming took off 0 bases at V and 13 bases at J, with 13 bases between the two ends. This chain's CDR3 is CASSLAVVVLQFF. The CDR3 region has the DNA TGTGCCAGCAGCTTAGCAGTAGTAGTTCTACAGTTCTTC.

The CDR3 protein is CASSPQGADYGYTF. CDR3 bases: TGCGCCAGCAGCCCGCAGGGGGCTGACTATGGCTACACCTTC. This chain links TRBV5-1 with TRBJ1-2, with 8 bases fitting TRBD1. CDR3 length equals 14 residues. The ends lost 4 bases at V and 3 bases at J; junction bases unmatched: 5. Germline values: CDR1 SGHRS, CDR2 YFSETQ.

The V gene is TRBV15, the J gene TRBJ2-1; 10 bases are a match to TRBD1. Germline-derived CDR1 and CDR2 are LNHNV and YYDKDF (reference sequence). The V and J ends lost 3 bases and 1 base, in that order; junction bases with no gene match: 0. This CDR3 spans 15 amino acids. The CDR3 spells CATSRDRGSYNEQFF. The CDR3 DNA reads as TGTGCCACCAGCAGGGACAGGGGGTCCTACAATGAGCAGTTCTTC.

This clone was counted a single time. The rearrangement joins TRBV19 to TRBJ1-2; D remains ambiguous. The CDR3 length is 14 residues. CDR1 and CDR2 (germline): LNHDA, SQIVND (reference sequence). V shed 5 bases and J shed 4 bases, with 14 bases lying between them. CDR3: CASSQDQRIYGYTF. The CDR3 DNA follows: TGTGCCAGTAGTCAGGATCAGCGGATCTATGGCTACACCTTC.

This chain uses TRBV6-5 with TRBJ2-7; 7 bases agree with TRBD1. V shed 3 bases and J 5 bases; nucleotides not matched to a gene: 7. The germline gives CDR1 MNHEY, CDR2 SVGAGI. The CDR3 is 14 amino acids. In DNA, the CDR3 is TGTGCCAGCAGTTATCAACAGGGGTTCCACGAGCAGTACTTC. Its translation: CASSYQQGFHEQYF.

In its sample, this clone was seen a few times. This CDR3 is CASSKVAGAGNQPQHF. DNA of the CDR3: TGTGCCAGCAGCAAAGTTGCGGGAGCGGGCAATCAGCCCCAGCATTTT. V and J are TRBV21-1 and TRBJ1-5. TRBV21-1 is listed as a pseudogene. CDR3 length: 16 residues.

The rearrangement uses TRBV5-5 and TRBJ1-1; 9 positions match TRBD1. Germline CDR1 and CDR2: SGHKS and YYEKEE (reference sequence). Germline trimming cut 6 bases from V and 4 bases from J; bases unmatched to any gene: 7. There are 14 residues in the CDR3. The CDR3 nucleotides read TGTGCCAGCACCGGGACAGGGAGTGGCACTGAAGCTTTCTTT. Its protein is CASTGTGSGTEAFF. The full variable domain, with the rest looked up from reference TRBV5-5 and TRBJ1-1, is DAGVTQSPTHLIKTRGQQVTLRCSPISGHKSVSWYQQVLGQGPQFIFQYYEKEERGRGNFPDRFSARQFPNYSSELNVNALLLGDSALYLCASTGTGSGTEAFFGQGTRLTVV.

This chain links TRBV6-2 or TRBV6-3 with TRBJ2-7, with 7 positions matching TRBD1. Unmatched junction bases numbered 7, after V lost 5 bases and J lost 0 bases. Germline assignment: CDR1 MNHEY and CDR2 SVGEGT. The CDR3 totals 15 residues. The CDR3 here is CASSHRDSISYEQYF. CDR3 DNA sequence: TGTGCCAGCAGTCACCGGGACAGCATCTCCTACGAGCAGTACTTC.

The chain recombines TRBV7-9 with TRBJ2-1; 8 bases map to TRBD2. Trimming at V came to 5 bases and at J to 3 bases, leaving 6 bases not matched to a gene. The CDR3 length is 15 residues. CDR1 is SEHNR, CDR2 FQNEAQ, per germline (reference sequence). Here the CDR3 reads CASSRRGGDYNEQFF. The CDR3 bases are TGTGCCAGCAGCCGCCGGGGGGGCGACTACAATGAGCAGTTCTTC.